The 3 T cell receptor beta chains below come from one sample, sequenced in a study of blood T cell repertoires in COVID-19. Clones were read by immunoSEQ multiplex PCR, and TCRdb kept only the in-frame ones, dropping some. The sample shows around 700,000 clones, 80% to 90% of them seen only once. The specimen was peripheral blood. These receptors all come from a young woman with acute or convalescent COVID-19.

V gene TRBV2 combines with J gene TRBJ1-3; possibly TRBD1 for D (6 bases). The germline gives CDR1 SNHLY, CDR2 FYNNEI. V lost 3 bases and J lost 3, with 12 bases in between. The CDR3 covers 15 residues. For the CDR3, the DNA is TGTGCCAGCAGTGACCGCAGGGGCTTTGGAAACACCATATATTTT. Protein: CASSDRRGFGNTIYF.

The V gene is TRBV7-2, the J gene TRBJ1-1; 9 nucleotides line up with TRBD1. V was clipped by 5 bases and J by 4 bases; unmatched bases: 5. The germline V gene encodes CDR1 SGHTA and CDR2 FQGNSA. The length of the CDR3 is 14 residues. The CDR3 loop is CASSGLTGGTEAFF. For the CDR3, the DNA is TGTGCCAGCAGCGGACTGACAGGGGGCACTGAAGCTTTCTTT.

The chain uses TRBV19 and TRBJ1-5; no clear D. The CDR3 runs 18 residues. Trimming pared 5 bases from V and 2 bases from J, leaving 22 bases between. The germline V gene has CDR1 LNHDA and CDR2 SQIVND (reference sequence). The CDR3 protein is CASSPLTLNISGNQPQHF. In nucleotides, the CDR3 is TGTGCCAGTAGTCCCCTCACTTTAAACATAAGCGGCAATCAGCCCCAGCATTTT. The whole variable domain, filled in from reference TRBV19 and TRBJ1-5, reads DGGITQSPKYLFRKEGQNVTLSCEQNLNHDAMYWYRQDPGQGLRLIYYSQIVNDFQKGDIAEGYSVSREKKESFPLTVTSAQKNPTAFYLCASSPLTLNISGNQPQHFGDGTRLSIL.